The present T cell receptor beta chain was sequenced within a study of regulatory T cells in long-lasting Graves disease. Findings and limits, study-wide: Persistent patients shared more public clonotypes (roughly 2,500) than new patients (about 960).

iRepertoire HTBI primers and Arm-PCR of CDR3 regions built TCR beta libraries. TCRdb called the multiplex PCR reads again in MiXCR, with one record for every CDR3 protein. Of approximately 560,000 distinct CDR3 sequences in the sample, 15% to 20% were seen once. The V gene lost 3 bases and the J gene lost 5 bases, with 8 bases spanning the gap. CDR3 length: 12 residues. The time point is: newly diagnosed GD, antithyroid drugs for less than 3 months. There was RNA extracted from PBMCs, and the TCR library was made from it. In the case of this clonotype: Its antigen is not known.

The same specimen was also included in a second study, on T cells in Graves' hyperthyroidism and ophthalmopathy. That report notes: When the TCR CDR3 underwent first-round RT-PCR, the HTBI primer set was used.

The chain links TRBV12-3 or TRBV12-4 to TRBJ2-7, with D perhaps assigned TRBD1 or TRBD2 (5 bases each). The receptor comes from a man aged 18 to 30 with Graves disease. Here the sequenced sample was peripheral blood mononuclear cells (PBMCs), taken at new diagnosis, from a patient treated with antithyroid drugs. The CDR3 nucleotides read TGTGCCAGCAGTTTTAGAGGGGACGAGCAGTACTTC. Its translation: CASSFRGDEQYF.